This T cell receptor beta chain is from a study of blood T cell repertoires in COVID-19. On the study more broadly: Italy, Spain and the United States were the sources of the convalescent and acute COVID-19 samples. PBMCs, B-cell-depleted T cells, or T cells were the source of the cDNA or gDNA that made up the material.

Looked up from germline, CDR1 is MDHEN and CDR2 is SYDVKM. With 4 bases removed from V and 0 bases from J, the gap between germline ends came to 16 bases. There are 17 residues in the CDR3. The authors' processing: Reference gene primers were amplified, and this amplification served to estimate nucleated cell counts. Some clones are missing from TCRdb's copy, which holds only in-frame ones; the method was immunoSEQ multiplex PCR. V and J calls and clone size follow that table, whereas D and trimming were derived from the DNA. There are a few hundred thousand clones in the sample; 88% occur only once, and about 7% lies in the top ten.

The chain combines TRBV28 with TRBJ2-1; D might be TRBD2 (5 bases). The TCR sequence derives from a woman in her 30s who had recovered from COVID-19. Sequenced input: peripheral blood. The DNA of the CDR3 is TGTGCCAGCAGTTGGATCCAGGCCGGAGGCTCCTACAATGAGCAGTTCTTC. Residues: CASSWIQAGGSYNEQFF.